This is a list of T cell receptor beta chains from one sample in a study of blood T cell repertoires in COVID-19. Sequencing was performed with immunoSEQ multiplex PCR; in TCRdb, only in-frame clones are kept and a portion is missing. This table holds approximately 340,000 clones, approximately 90% found once. The specimen was PBMCs or T cells enriched from blood (not recorded which). The receptors come from a woman aged 40 to 50 who had been exposed to COVID-19. CDR3s include the opening cysteine and the closing phenylalanine or tryptophan. A D gene is named only where the DNA matches it firmly. Size tells how often a clone was seen (once, few, many) or the class of an expanded clone, and some rows leave it out.

>TRBV7-3|-|TRBJ2-2|-
CASSWSGPANTGELFF
TGTGCCAGCAGCTGGAGCGGGCCCGCGAACACCGGGGAGCTGTTTTTT
>TRBV7-2|-|TRBJ1-2|TRBD1
CASSSPDRAHRGYTF
TGTGCCAGCAGCTCGCCCGACAGGGCCCATCGTGGCTACACCTTC
>TRBV10-2|once|TRBJ1-1|-
CASRDSPSTEAFF
TGCGCCAGCAGGGACAGCCCGAGCACTGAAGCTTTCTTT
>TRBV19|-|TRBJ1-6|TRBD1
CASSTVDRGYNSPLHF
TGTGCCAGTAGTACCGTGGACAGGGGCTATAATTCACCCCTCCACTTT
>TRBV30|-|TRBJ2-7|TRBD1
CAWSYGDRAYEQYF
TGTGCCTGGAGTTATGGCGACAGGGCCTACGAGCAGTACTTC
>TRBV4-3|-|TRBJ2-6|-
CASSQDRSAGANVLTF
TGCGCCAGCAGCCAAGATAGATCCGCTGGGGCCAACGTCCTGACTTTC
>TRBV6-1|-|TRBJ2-4|-
CASSEPGNSKNIQYF
TGTGCCAGCAGTGAGCCAGGGAATTCCAAAAACATTCAGTACTTC
>TRBV19|-|TRBJ1-3|-
CASSIIRDRSGNTIYF
TGTGCCAGTAGTATAATCCGCGATCGCTCTGGAAACACCATATATTTT
>TRBV5-1|-|TRBJ1-1|-
CASSLDPRGRAEAFF
TGCGCCAGCAGCTTGGACCCTCGGGGTCGGGCTGAAGCTTTCTTT
>TRBV2|-|TRBJ2-5|TRBD1
CASSGRGTGGIRQETQYF
TGTGCCAGCAGTGGTCGGGGGACAGGGGGCATCCGCCAAGAGACCCAGTACTTC
>TRBV5-1|-|TRBJ1-1|TRBD1
CASRTSQGRRTEAFF
TGCGCCAGCAGGACCTCACAGGGGCGAAGGACTGAAGCTTTCTTT
>TRBV27|-|TRBJ2-7|TRBD1
CASSSDRGLSYEQYF
TGTGCCAGCAGTTCGGACAGGGGGCTTTCCTACGAGCAGTACTTC
>TRBV3-1/TRBV3-2|-|TRBJ1-1|-
CASSQSSASGEAFF
TGTGCCAGCAGCCAATCGAGTGCATCTGGTGAAGCTTTCTTT
>TRBV7-3|-|TRBJ2-3|TRBD2
CASSPGLAGDTQYF
TGTGCCAGCAGCCCCGGACTAGCGGGGGATACGCAGTATTTT
>TRBV14|-|TRBJ1-2|-
CASSQEVPGRGYTF
TGTGCCAGCAGCCAAGAGGTGCCAGGCCGAGGCTACACCTTC
>TRBV18|-|TRBJ2-3|TRBD2
CASSRTSGNTDTQYF
TGTGCCAGCTCTCGGACTAGCGGGAACACAGATACGCAGTATTTT
>TRBV4-3|once|TRBJ2-7|TRBD2
CASSQTTSGTSEQYF
TGCGCCAGCAGCCAAACGACTAGCGGGACATCCGAGCAGTACTTC
>TRBV15|-|TRBJ2-7|TRBD2
CATSRDDSGSYEQYF
TGTGCCACCAGCAGAGATGATAGCGGGTCCTACGAGCAGTACTTC
>TRBV5-6|-|TRBJ1-2|-
CASSSLDRSYGYTF
TGTGCCAGCAGCTCTCTTGACAGAAGCTATGGCTACACCTTC
>TRBV6-6|-|TRBJ1-6|-
CASSLGRGSYNSPLHF
TGTGCCAGCAGTTTGGGGAGAGGTAGCTATAATTCACCCCTCCACTTT
>TRBV29-1|few|TRBJ2-7|-
CSVGRVGSYEQYF
TGCAGCGTTGGGAGAGTTGGGTCCTACGAGCAGTACTTC
>TRBV5-1|-|TRBJ2-5|-
CASSSGGRFTGKETQYF
TGCGCCAGCAGCTCGGGCGGCCGATTTACAGGGAAAGAGACCCAGTACTTC
>TRBV29-1|-|TRBJ2-1|TRBD2
CSVESAGGPGEQFF
TGCAGCGTTGAAAGTGCGGGAGGGCCGGGTGAGCAGTTCTTC
>TRBV19|-|TRBJ1-4|-
CASSRRGGEQKKLFF
TGTGCCAGTAGTAGACGAGGGGGGGAACAGAAGAAACTGTTTTTT
>TRBV2|-|TRBJ2-2|-
CASSEVTGGNTGELFF
TGTGCCAGCAGTGAGGTCACGGGGGGCAACACCGGGGAGCTGTTTTTT
>TRBV9|-|TRBJ1-6|TRBD1
CASTTGASYNSPLHF
TGTGCCAGCACCACAGGGGCATCCTATAATTCACCCCTCCACTTT
>TRBV13|-|TRBJ2-5|TRBD2
CASSPRGSGGAETQYF
TGTGCCAGCAGCCCGCGGGGGAGCGGGGGGGCGGAGACCCAGTACTTC
>TRBV24-1|few|TRBJ2-1|TRBD2
CATSASGGANEQFF
TGTGCCACCAGTGCTAGCGGGGGGGCAAATGAGCAGTTCTTC
>TRBV7-8|-|TRBJ2-7|TRBD2
CASSPQARDYYF
TGTGCCAGCAGCCCCCAGGCACGGGACTATTACTTC
>TRBV10-3|-|TRBJ2-3|-
CAISEGRSINTDTQYF
TGTGCCATCAGTGAGGGGAGATCAATAAACACAGATACGCAGTATTTT